The source of this T cell receptor (beta chain) is a study of T cell changes during pregnancy in multiple sclerosis. Germline V gene data show CDR1 as SNHLY and CDR2 as FYNNEI. The V end lost 6 bases, the J end lost 4 bases, and 6 bases lay between the germline ends. The CDR3 loop spans 11 amino acids. Assay used: immunoSEQ multiplex PCR; TCRdb lists only in-frame clones, some missing. The sample shows tens of thousands of clones, just over 90% of them seen only once. The gene calls are TRBV2 and TRBJ1-1; D ambiguous. The sequencing here drew on peripheral blood, taken in the third trimester of pregnancy. This TCR derives from a female donor with multiple sclerosis, enrolled in a pregnancy study. The CDR3 spells CASRRGTEAFF. The CDR3 DNA follows: TGTGCCAGCAGGCGGGGCACTGAAGCTTTCTTT.